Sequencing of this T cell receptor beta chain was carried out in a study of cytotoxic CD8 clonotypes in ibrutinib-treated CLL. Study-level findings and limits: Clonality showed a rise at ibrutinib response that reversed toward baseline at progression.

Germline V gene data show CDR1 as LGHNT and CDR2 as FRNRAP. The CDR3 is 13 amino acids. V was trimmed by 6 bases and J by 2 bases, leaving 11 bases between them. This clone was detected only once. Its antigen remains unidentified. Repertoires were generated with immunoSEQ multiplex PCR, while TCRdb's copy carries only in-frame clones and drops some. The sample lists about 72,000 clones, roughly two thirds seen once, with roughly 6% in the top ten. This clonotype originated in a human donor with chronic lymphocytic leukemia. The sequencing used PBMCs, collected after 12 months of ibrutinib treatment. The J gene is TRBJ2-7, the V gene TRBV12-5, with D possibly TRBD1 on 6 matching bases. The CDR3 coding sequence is TGTGCTAGTGGCCGGGGACAAACCTACGAGCAGTACTTC. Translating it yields CASGRGQTYEQYF.